This entry lists 22 T cell receptor beta chains sequenced from one sample in a study of cytomegalovirus exposure and HLA in healthy donors. TCRdb's table, derived via immunoSEQ multiplex PCR, lists solely in-frame clones and lacks some. The sample yields 300,000 to 450,000 clones, roughly 90% seen once. Material for sequencing was PBMCs. The receptors were gathered from a woman in her late teens or twenties in good health and CMV-seronegative.

The genes are TRBV9 and TRBJ2-7, with 10 bases that match TRBD1. Germline assignment: CDR1 SGDLS and CDR2 YYNGEE. The CDR3 is made up of 15 amino acids. Trimming at V came to 4 bases and at J to 5 bases, leaving 9 bases not matched to a gene. The chain's CDR3 is CASSFALGTGDEQYF. CDR3 bases: TGTGCCAGCAGCTTTGCCCTGGGGACAGGGGACGAGCAGTACTTC.

V gene TRBV6-5 combines with J gene TRBJ1-1, with D uncertain. The CDR3 runs to 12 residues. Germline CDR1 MNHEY, CDR2 SVGAGI. V lost 6 bases, J lost 6 bases, and 11 bases lay in between. CDR3 residues: CASSSGLSEAFF. CDR3 DNA sequence: TGTGCCAGCAGCTCTGGACTGTCTGAAGCTTTCTTT.

The chain employs TRBV10-2 and TRBJ2-7; 11 nucleotides line up with TRBD2. The V gene end was trimmed by 6 bases and the J gene end by 7 bases; junction bases not matched to a gene: 14. Germline loops: CDR1 WSHSY, CDR2 SAAADI. The CDR3 sequence is 16 residues long. The CDR3 bases are TGCGCCAGCAGCTCCGCAACGACTAGCGGGATGTGGGAGCAGTACTTC. Translation gives CASSSATTSGMWEQYF.

V is TRBV5-1 and J is TRBJ2-3; D possibly corresponds to TRBD2 (5 bases). Trimming took 7 bases from V and 1 from J, leaving 19 bases between them. CDR3 size: 16 residues. Looked up from germline, CDR1 is SGHRS and CDR2 is YFSETQ. This CDR3 reads CASHSGSGSGTDTQYF. Here the CDR3 DNA reads TGCGCCAGCCACTCGGGGTCGGGGAGTGGCACAGATACGCAGTATTTT. Complete variable domain (other parts from reference TRBV5-1 and TRBJ2-3): KAGVTQTPRYLIKTRGQQVTLSCSPISGHRSVSWYQQTPGQGLQFLFEYFSETQRNKGNFPGRFSGRQFSNSRSEMNVSTLELGDSALYLCASHSGSGSGTDTQYFGPGTRLTVL.

V usage is TRBV4-2 and J usage is TRBJ2-1; 12 bases agree with TRBD2. V was pared by 0 bases and J by 4 bases, with 1 base of the junction left unmatched. CDR3 length equals 16 residues. In germline, CDR1 is LGHNA, CDR2 YNFKEQ. The CDR3 DNA follows: TGTGCCAGCAGCCAAGATGGACTAGCGGGGTACAATGAGCAGTTCTTC. This translates into CASSQDGLAGYNEQFF.

As DNA, the CDR3 is TGTGCCAGCAGCCTACTATCGCCGGGACAGGGGTCGAGGGAGCAGTACTTC. Its protein product is CASSLLSPGQGSREQYF. The chain carries TRBV13 and TRBJ2-7, with 10 bases aligning to TRBD1. CDR1 and CDR2 (germline): PRHDT, FYEKMQ (reference sequence). J gave up 7 bases and V 5 bases, and 17 bases lay outside the gene matches. The length of the CDR3 is 17 residues.

The gene calls are TRBV30 and TRBJ2-7; 12 nucleotides line up with TRBD1. Germline CDR1 and CDR2: GTSNPN and SVGIG (reference sequence). The CDR3 consists of 17 residues. The ends lost 0 bases at V and 3 bases at J; junction bases unmatched: 9. The CDR3 loop is CAWSVLGQGADYYEQYF. CDR3 DNA sequence: TGTGCCTGGAGTGTACTGGGACAGGGGGCGGATTACTACGAGCAGTACTTC.

V usage is TRBV28 and J usage is TRBJ1-5, with 11 positions matching TRBD1. The CDR3 covers 15 residues. V lost 6 bases to trimming and J lost 4 bases; unmatched junction nucleotides: 5. Germline assignment: CDR1 MDHEN and CDR2 SYDVKM. Here the CDR3 DNA reads TGTGCCAGCAGGACAGGGACAGGGGGAAATCAGCCCCAGCATTTT. Translation: CASRTGTGGNQPQHF. The full variable domain, with the rest looked up from reference TRBV28 and TRBJ1-5, is DVKVTQSSRYLVKRTGEKVFLECVQDMDHENMFWYRQDPGLGLRLIYFSYDVKMKEKGDIPEGYSVSREKKERFSLILESASTNQTSMYLCASRTGTGGNQPQHFGDGTRLSIL.

This clone was detected only a few times. The J gene is TRBJ2-5, the V gene TRBV27; D gene uncertain. In germline, CDR1 is MNHEY, CDR2 SMNVEV (reference sequence). CDR3 length: 14 residues. V lost 3 bases and J lost 1, with 9 bases in between. The CDR3: CASSLTHSQETQYF. CDR3 DNA: TGTGCCAGCAGTTTGACTCACTCCCAAGAGACCCAGTACTTC.

V gene TRBV7-6 combines with J gene TRBJ2-1; D ambiguous. Trimming shortened V by 1 base and J by 12 bases, and 10 bases separated the two germline ends. The CDR3 consists of 12 residues. The V gene's germline CDR1 is SGHVS and CDR2 FNYEAQ. The CDR3 sequence is CASSLGGSGQFF. The CDR3 DNA sequence: TGTGCCAGCAGCTTAGGAGGTTCGGGGCAGTTCTTC.

The CDR3 region is CASSFGDRAYEQYF. CDR3 nucleotide sequence: TGTGCCAGCAGTTTCGGGGACAGGGCCTACGAGCAGTACTTC. The rearrangement links TRBV27 to TRBJ2-7; TRBD1 matches at 9 bases. Germline CDR1 and CDR2: MNHEY and SMNVEV (reference sequence). The CDR3 contains 14 residues. V dropped 3 bases and J dropped 2; count of bases not matched to a gene: 2.

This chain links TRBV7-9 with TRBJ2-3; TRBD2 might be the D (5 bases). This CDR3 comprises 14 residues. V was cut by 5 bases and J by 8 bases, with 17 bases left in between. Germline V CDR1 and CDR2: SEHNR, FQNEAQ (reference sequence). CDR3 protein: CASSTAQEVPTQYF. CDR3 DNA sequence: TGTGCCAGCAGCACGGCCCAGGAGGTCCCTACGCAGTATTTT.

V usage is TRBV6-1 and J usage is TRBJ2-7, with 10 bases aligning to TRBD1. The CDR3 consists of 18 residues. Germline CDR1 and CDR2: MNHNS and SASEGT. J lost 2 bases, V lost 4 bases, and 14 bases had no gene match. CDR3 DNA: TGTGCCAGCAGTGTCTTCCGTATTTCCGGGACAGGGGCCTACGAGCAGTACTTC. It yields the protein CASSVFRISGTGAYEQYF.

The V gene is TRBV6-1, the J gene TRBJ1-3; D gene uncertain. Trimming stripped 8 bases from V and 0 bases from J, with 11 bases between. This CDR3 contains 14 residues. The germline V gene has CDR1 MNHNS and CDR2 SASEGT. The CDR3 loop is CASVRSSSGNTIYF. The DNA for the CDR3 is TGTGCCAGCGTCCGGAGCAGCTCTGGAAACACCATATATTTT.

There are a few counts of this clone. The chain carries TRBV7-9 and TRBJ1-1, with no clear D. V lost 6 bases to trimming and J lost 5 bases, with 28 bases between them. The CDR3 loop spans 18 amino acids. Germline V CDR1 and CDR2: SEHNR, FQNEAQ (reference sequence). CDR3 DNA sequence: TGTGCCAGCAGTCGGACGGGATTTACCCCGGGTTTGACTACTGAAGCTTTCTTT. This translates into CASSRTGFTPGLTTEAFF.

V is TRBV7-8 and J is TRBJ2-7; 7 positions agree with TRBD2. The germline CDR1 and CDR2 sequences are SGHVS and FQNEAQ. Trimming at V came to 10 bases and at J to 4 bases, leaving 16 bases not matched to a gene. The CDR3 has 15 amino acids. The CDR3 spells CATVAGRGGKYEQYF. The CDR3 coding sequence is TGTGCCACTGTTGCTGGTCGCGGGGGAAAATACGAGCAGTACTTC.

The chain links TRBV6-5 to TRBJ1-4, with 7 bases fitting TRBD1. CDR3 length: 15 residues. Losses at the gene ends were 0 bases for V and 5 bases for J; bases not matched to a gene: 3. Germline CDR1 reads MNHEY; CDR2 reads SVGAGI. CDR3 amino acids: CASSYSGQYNEKLFF. The CDR3 coding sequence is TGTGCCAGCAGTTACTCGGGACAGTACAATGAAAAACTGTTTTTT.

CDR3 sequence: CASSLGHLNQPQHF. The CDR3, as DNA: TGTGCCAGCAGTTTAGGACACCTCAATCAGCCCCAGCATTTT. The V call is TRBV27, the J call TRBJ1-5; D perhaps matches TRBD1 (5 bases). The germline V and J ends were trimmed by 2 bases and 3 bases, with 8 bases remaining between them. Per germline, CDR1 MNHEY and CDR2 SMNVEV (reference sequence). The CDR3 has 14 residues.

The rearrangement uses TRBV2 and TRBJ2-7; D perhaps matches TRBD2 (5 bases). From germline, CDR1 is SNHLY and CDR2 FYNNEI. The CDR3 spans 11 residues. The CDR3 bases are TGTGCTGTACGGGGTACCCACGAGCAGTACTTC. Translated, it gives CAVRGTHEQYF.

The chain couples TRBV27 to TRBJ2-7, with no clear D. The V gene's germline CDR1 is MNHEY and CDR2 SMNVEV (reference sequence). The CDR3 extends over 13 amino acids. V lost 2 bases and J 0 bases, leaving 5 bases between the germline ends. The CDR3 DNA reads TGTGCCAGCAGTTTAACAGTCTCCTACGAGCAGTACTTC. It encodes CASSLTVSYEQYF.

The J gene is TRBJ2-5, the V gene TRBV5-1, with 7 bases matching TRBD1. CDR3 size: 16 residues. CDR1 is SGHRS and CDR2 is YFSETQ in the germline V gene. The V gene end was trimmed by 6 bases and the J gene end by 2 bases; junction bases not matched to a gene: 13. CDR3 loop: CASKLVGGTVQETQYF. The CDR3 nucleotides are TGCGCCAGCAAATTAGTGGGTGGGACAGTGCAAGAGACCCAGTACTTC. Filled out from reference TRBV5-1 and TRBJ2-5, the complete variable domain reads KAGVTQTPRYLIKTRGQQVTLSCSPISGHRSVSWYQQTPGQGLQFLFEYFSETQRNKGNFPGRFSGRQFSNSRSEMNVSTLELGDSALYLCASKLVGGTVQETQYFGPGTRLLVL.

The rearrangement joins TRBV15 to TRBJ2-5; maybe TRBD1 (6 bases). CDR3 length: 14 amino acids. From germline, CDR1 is LNHNV and CDR2 YYDKDF (reference sequence). Trimming shortened V by 3 bases and J by 3 bases, and 11 bases separated the two germline ends. The CDR3 DNA reads TGTGCCACCAGCAGGAGACAGGCCAAAGAGACCCAGTACTTC. Its translation: CATSRRQAKETQYF.